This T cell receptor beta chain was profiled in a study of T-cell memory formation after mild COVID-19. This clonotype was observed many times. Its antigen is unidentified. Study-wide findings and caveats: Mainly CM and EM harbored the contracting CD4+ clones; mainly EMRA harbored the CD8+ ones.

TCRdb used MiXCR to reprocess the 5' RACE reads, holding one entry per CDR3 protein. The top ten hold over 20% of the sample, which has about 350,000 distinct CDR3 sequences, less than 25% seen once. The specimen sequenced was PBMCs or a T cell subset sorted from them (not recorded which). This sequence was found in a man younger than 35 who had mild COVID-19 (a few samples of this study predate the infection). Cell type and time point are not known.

The CDR3 bases are TGCGCCAGCAGCCCCCCGGGCGGGGGTGGAAGCGAGCAGTACTTC. Residues: CASSPPGGGGSEQYF. The rearrangement links TRBV4-1 to TRBJ2-7; 7 bases agree with TRBD2. V dropped 4 bases and J dropped 6; count of bases not matched to a gene: 12. This CDR3 spans 15 amino acids. CDR1 MGHRA and CDR2 YSYEKL come from the germline V gene.